The rows below give T cell receptor beta chains drawn from one sample of a study of early T cells in non-severe SARS-CoV-2 infection. TCRdb reprocessed the 5' RACE reads with MiXCR, giving one entry per CDR3 protein. The profile shows 60,000 or so distinct CDR3 sequences, 7% to 10% of them singletons. Sequenced material: whole blood. The receptors originated from an adult who was a healthcare worker with PCR-confirmed SARS-CoV-2 infection or an uninfected control (not recorded which). The CDR3 runs from the conserved cysteine through the conserved F or W. D genes are given only for firm matches. A row's size may be missing; if present it is once, few, many or a size class.

d_call,v_call,clone_size,j_call,cdr3_aa,cdr3_nt
NA,TRBV6-1,NA,TRBJ2-3,CASRTDRLDTQYF,TGTGCCAGCAGAACCGACAGACTAGATACGCAGTATTTT
NA,TRBV7-2,NA,TRBJ2-3,CASSLVGVPGDTQYF,TGTGCCAGCAGCTTAGTAGGGGTCCCGGGAGATACGCAGTATTTT
NA,TRBV29-1,many,TRBJ1-1,CSASDRRMNTEAFF,TGCAGCGCTTCCGACCGACGGATGAACACTGAAGCTTTCTTT
NA,TRBV12-3/TRBV12-4,many,TRBJ2-1,CASSQVNEQFF,TGTGCCAGCAGTCAGGTTAATGAGCAGTTCTTC
NA,TRBV7-9,NA,TRBJ2-1,CASSFQGLDEQFF,TGTGCCAGCAGCTTTCAGGGTCTGGATGAGCAGTTCTTC
NA,TRBV20-1,few,TRBJ1-5,CSARDPLGGQPQHF,TGCAGTGCTAGAGACCCCCTCGGTGGTCAGCCCCAGCATTTT
TRBD1,TRBV5-1,NA,TRBJ2-5,CASSSDRAETQYF,TGCGCCAGCAGCTCCGACAGGGCAGAGACCCAGTACTTC
NA,TRBV9,many,TRBJ1-6,CASSVGVPSNSPLHF,TGTGCCAGCAGCGTAGGAGTCCCCTCAAATTCACCCCTCCACTTT
NA,TRBV4-1,NA,TRBJ1-2,CASSQDPQGWPSGYTF,TGCGCCAGCAGCCAAGATCCCCAGGGTTGGCCCAGTGGCTACACCTTC
NA,TRBV4-1,few,TRBJ1-5,CASSQDLSDSNQPQHF,TGCGCCAGCAGCCAAGATTTAAGTGATAGCAATCAGCCCCAGCATTTT
TRBD2,TRBV20-1,NA,TRBJ2-5,CSARDLLAVGLETQYF,TGCAGTGCTAGAGATCTGCTAGCGGTGGGCCTAGAGACCCAGTACTTC
NA,TRBV7-2,NA,TRBJ2-5,CASSLQAGSGWETQYF,TGTGCCAGCAGCTTACAGGCAGGGTCGGGTTGGGAGACCCAGTACTTC
NA,TRBV7-8,many,TRBJ1-1,CASSHPWAQNTEAFF,TGTGCCAGCAGCCACCCATGGGCACAGAACACTGAAGCTTTCTTT
NA,TRBV6-5,few,TRBJ1-6,CASSYSKSGYGGKNSPLHF,TGTGCCAGCAGTTACTCGAAGTCGGGGTACGGGGGCAAGAATTCACCCCTCCACTTT
TRBD1,TRBV9,few,TRBJ2-1,CASSVWDSSYNEQFF,TGTGCCAGCAGCGTTTGGGACAGTTCCTACAATGAGCAGTTCTTC
NA,TRBV2,NA,TRBJ1-6,CASNPWGGDSPLHF,TGTGCCAGCAACCCCTGGGGGGGGGATTCACCCCTCCACTTT
NA,TRBV12-3/TRBV12-4,NA,TRBJ2-1,CASIMTGTFEQFF,TGTGCCAGCATTATGACCGGGACATTTGAGCAGTTCTTC
NA,TRBV12-3/TRBV12-4,NA,TRBJ2-5,CASSWTRRGETQYF,TGTGCCAGCAGTTGGACGCGGCGGGGAGAGACCCAGTACTTC
TRBD1,TRBV10-3,few,TRBJ2-5,CATGTGGAQETQYF,TGTGCCACCGGGACAGGGGGTGCCCAAGAGACCCAGTACTTC
NA,TRBV7-3,NA,TRBJ2-5,CASSLMAGAETQYF,TGTGCCAGCAGCTTAATGGCGGGGGCTGAGACCCAGTACTTC
NA,TRBV12-5,NA,TRBJ2-5,CASGAVYQETQYF,TGTGCTAGTGGGGCAGTGTACCAAGAGACCCAGTACTTC
TRBD1,TRBV2,few,TRBJ2-5,CASSPRTGEGTQYF,TGTGCCAGCAGCCCCCGGACAGGGGAGGGGACCCAGTACTTC
NA,TRBV15,few,TRBJ2-3,CATSRDPGTDTQYF,TGTGCCACCAGCAGAGATCCGGGGACAGATACGCAGTATTTT
TRBD2,TRBV5-1,NA,TRBJ2-3,CASSSRLAGGTDTQYF,TGCGCCAGCAGCTCCCGACTAGCGGGGGGCACAGATACGCAGTATTTT
NA,TRBV6-6,many,TRBJ2-1,CASRPLEGVSYNEQFF,TGTGCCAGCAGGCCTCTCGAGGGGGTTTCCTACAATGAGCAGTTCTTC
TRBD1,TRBV19,NA,TRBJ2-2,CASSIVETGAGELFF,TGTGCCAGTAGTATAGTGGAGACAGGGGCCGGGGAGCTGTTTTTT
NA,TRBV29-1,NA,TRBJ1-1,CSVHLLNTEAFF,TGCAGCGTCCACCTGCTGAACACTGAAGCTTTCTTT
TRBD2,TRBV10-1,many,TRBJ2-1,CASSSSSAGGRSYNEQFF,TGCGCCAGCAGCAGTTCCTCTGCGGGGGGCCGCTCCTACAATGAGCAGTTCTTC
NA,TRBV4-1,few,TRBJ1-1,CASSQDLVAILPSEAFF,TGCGCCAGCAGCCAAGATCTTGTGGCGATTCTGCCGTCTGAAGCTTTCTTT
NA,TRBV9,NA,TRBJ2-2,CASSVGESAGELFF,TGTGCCAGCAGCGTAGGGGAATCCGCCGGGGAGCTGTTTTTT
NA,TRBV2,NA,TRBJ1-2,CASGVDSYGYTF,TGTGCCAGCGGGGTTGACAGTTATGGCTACACCTTC
NA,TRBV20-1,NA,TRBJ1-2,CSARGTTYGYTF,TGCAGTGCTAGGGGGACGACCTATGGCTACACCTTC
NA,TRBV30,many,TRBJ1-2,CAWSIRGDYGYTF,TGTGCCTGGAGTATTCGGGGGGACTATGGCTACACCTTC
TRBD1,TRBV18,NA,TRBJ2-1,CASSPMIGTGGNNEQFF,TGTGCCAGCTCACCAATGATTGGGACAGGGGGGAACAATGAGCAGTTCTTC
NA,TRBV7-8,few,TRBJ2-1,CASSASRDPHYNEQFF,TGTGCCAGCAGCGCATCCCGGGACCCCCACTACAATGAGCAGTTCTTC